The clone carrying this T cell receptor (beta chain) has just a few counts. Its antigen is not identified. The sample originates from a study of T cells in Graves' hyperthyroidism and ophthalmopathy. General study points: The model predicted ophthalmopathy a median roughly six months before onset. Most clonotypes expanded in thyroid above 0.001 were likewise present in blood.

There were TCR beta CDR3 regions amplified from RNA transcripts. Using the HTBI primer set, a first-round RT-PCR was run on the TCR CDR3. TCRdb fed the multiplex PCR reads into MiXCR, producing one record per CDR3 protein. The repertoire consists of 660,000 or so distinct CDR3 sequences, with about 45% occurring once and the leading ten covering more than 7%. Exclusion of a patient resulted from uncontrolled infection, other autoimmune disease, pregnancy or lactation. For the diagnoses, clinical symptoms, serum thyroxine and TRAb, thyroid ultrasound and orbital computed tomography were used. Germline assignment: CDR1 SEHNR and CDR2 FQNEAQ (reference sequence). This CDR3 has 15 residues. V lost 3 bases and J 1 base, leaving 12 bases between the germline ends.

V usage is TRBV7-9 and J usage is TRBJ2-5; a weak D match, TRBD1 (5 bases). This clonotype was sampled from an adult man with Graves' disease, either hyperthyroidism or ophthalmopathy (not recorded which). The sequenced sample consisted of peripheral blood or thyroid tissue (not recorded which). The CDR3: CASSFPDSAQETQYF. DNA of the CDR3: TGTGCCAGCAGCTTTCCAGACAGCGCCCAAGAGACCCAGTACTTC.